One sample yielded the 23 T cell receptor beta chains listed below, sequenced in a study of T cell repertoires in cytomegalovirus infection. TCRdb reprocessed the reads with MiXCR, giving one entry per CDR3 protein. Of about 920,000 distinct CDR3 sequences detected, about a third appear once; the ten largest clones hold roughly 13%. These receptors' targets are unknown. The source material was cultured CD8+ T cells from PBMCs, sampled from culture after CMV antigen stimulation. Source of these receptors: a human donor in good health (CMV status not recorded). Some clones in this sample may be carry-over from other donors' samples.

In this sample, this clonotype turned up a few times. The chain employs TRBV29-1 and TRBJ1-2; perhaps TRBD1 as D (6 bases). This CDR3 is built from 16 residues. V lost 6 bases and J lost 0, with 20 bases in between. Germline V gives CDR1 SQVTM, CDR2 ANQGSEA. The CDR3 DNA is TGCAGCGTCCTAGGGGGGGGGAGCGTAGCTAACTATGGCTACACCTTC. As protein: CSVLGGGSVANYGYTF.

This clonotype was counted only a few times. The CDR3 is CASSLVETYEQYF. In DNA, the CDR3 is TGTGCCAGCAGCTTGGTCGAGACCTACGAGCAGTACTTC. The chain uses TRBV5-5 and TRBJ2-7, with D hard to call. V lost 0 bases and J lost 2, with 6 bases in between. CDR1 is SGHKS and CDR2 is YYEKEE in the germline V gene (reference sequence). The CDR3 sequence is 13 residues long.

This clonotype was counted a few times. The V gene is TRBV27, the J gene TRBJ2-7; D possibly matches TRBD1 or TRBD2 (5 bases each). The germline CDR1 and CDR2 sequences are MNHEY and SMNVEV (reference sequence). This CDR3 has 16 amino acids. Trimming took off 5 bases at V and 1 base at J, with 18 bases between the two ends. CDR3 nucleotides: TGTGCCAGCAGTATCTCCGGGACCTTCGGATCCTACGAGCAGTACTTC. Its translation is CASSISGTFGSYEQYF.

As for this clonotype: A read error may account for a junction end that differs from germline. The rearrangement uses TRBV5-5 and TRBJ2-5; D call uncertain. CDR1 SGHKS and CDR2 YYEKEE come from the germline V gene (reference sequence). The CDR3 loop spans 16 amino acids. The CDR3 region has the DNA TGTGCCAGCAACTTGGGTCTCAGGACCTTCCAAGAGACCCAGTACTTC. The encoded protein is CASNLGLRTFQETQYF.

This clonotype showed up many times. The CDR3 sequence: CASSLAGSEPITHIQYF. DNA of the CDR3: TGTGCCAGCAGCTTAGCGGGGTCCGAACCTATTACTCACATTCAGTACTTC. The chain recombines TRBV7-9 with TRBJ2-4; D is unclear. The CDR3 runs 17 residues. Trimming removed 0 bases at V and 8 bases at J, with 20 bases between. Germline values: CDR1 SEHNR, CDR2 FQNEAQ (reference sequence).

Only a few counts were recorded for this clonotype. J is TRBJ2-3 and V is TRBV5-5, with D maybe TRBD1 (6 bases). The ends were cut back, 0 bases at V and 6 bases at J, with 23 bases in the middle. Per germline, CDR1 SGHKS and CDR2 YYEKEE (reference sequence). CDR3 length: 18 residues. CDR3 sequence reads: CASSLALEDSPPKDTQYF. The CDR3 DNA reads as TGTGCCAGCAGCTTGGCCTTAGAGGACAGTCCTCCTAAGGATACGCAGTATTTT. The full variable domain, rest sourced from reference TRBV5-5 and TRBJ2-3, is DAGVTQSPTHLIKTRGQQVTLRCSPISGHKSVSWYQQVLGQGPQFIFQYYEKEERGRGNFPDRFSARQFPNYSSELNVNALLLGDSALYLCASSLALEDSPPKDTQYFGPGTRLTVL.

This clonotype was seen ten or more times. This chain uses TRBV27 with TRBJ2-3, with TRBD2 as a possible D gene (5 bases). V dropped 5 bases and J dropped 3 bases, with 18 bases sitting between them. From germline, CDR1 is MNHEY and CDR2 SMNVEV (reference sequence). The CDR3 spans 16 residues. The CDR3 loop reads CASSVPRAGRTDTQYF. Here the CDR3 DNA reads TGTGCCAGCAGTGTTCCTCGCGCGGGTCGGACAGATACGCAGTATTTT.

The CDR3 nucleotides are TGTGCCAGCAGCTTATGGTTCAGTGGTAAACATCAGCCCCAGCATTTT. Residues: CASSLWFSGKHQPQHF. The chain has TRBV11-1 and TRBJ1-5; D not resolved. This CDR3 has 16 residues. Trimming took 2 bases from V and 5 from J, leaving 16 bases between them. CDR1 is SGHAT and CDR2 is FQDESV in the germline V gene (reference sequence).

This clonotype was seen a few times. This rearrangement joins TRBV12-5 to TRBJ2-1; 8 bases map to TRBD2. After removal of 3 bases from V and 8 bases from J, the junction contained 3 bases not matched to a gene. The CDR3 consists of 13 residues. The germline V gene encodes CDR1 LGHNT and CDR2 FRNRAP. CDR3 in DNA: TGTGCTAGTGGTTTCGGGGGGGGTTATGAGCAGTTCTTC. Protein product: CASGFGGGYEQFF.

This clonotype has just a few counts. The rearrangement joins TRBV7-8 to TRBJ2-6; D tentatively fits TRBD1 or TRBD2 (5 bases each). CDR1 and CDR2 (germline): SGHVS, FQNEAQ. Between the trimmed V and J ends, which lost 5 bases and 0 bases, there was a span of 20 bases. The CDR3 spans 19 residues. The CDR3 protein is CASSAHYRDEYSGANVLTF. CDR3 in DNA: TGTGCCAGCAGCGCCCATTACCGGGACGAATACTCTGGGGCCAACGTCCTGACTTTC.

V gene TRBV4-1 combines with J gene TRBJ1-2; D gene uncertain. Germline lookup yields CDR1 MGHRA and CDR2 YSYEKL. The ends were cut back, 1 base at V and 0 bases at J, with 6 bases in the middle. This CDR3 spans 14 amino acids. CDR3 coding DNA: TGCGCCAGCAGCCAAGTGGAGGCTAACTATGGCTACACCTTC. It encodes CASSQVEANYGYTF.

This clonotype was counted at least ten times. The rearrangement links TRBV7-8 to TRBJ2-3, with 10 bases matching TRBD2. Trimming at V came to 1 base and at J to 2 bases, leaving 12 bases not matched to a gene. The CDR3 is 19 residues long. Germline assignment: CDR1 SGHVS and CDR2 FQNEAQ. The CDR3 sequence is CASSLEAGGLLGPTDTQYF. The CDR3 DNA is TGTGCCAGCAGCTTAGAAGCGGGGGGGCTCCTAGGCCCCACAGATACGCAGTATTTT.

The chain couples TRBV7-9 to TRBJ2-5; D not resolved. This CDR3 spans 13 amino acids. V was trimmed by 7 bases and J by 3 bases, leaving 12 bases between them. Germline values: CDR1 SEHNR, CDR2 FQNEAQ (reference sequence). The CDR3 DNA reads TGTGCCAGCACTTCTTGGGATGAAGAGACCCAGTACTTC. Translating it yields CASTSWDEETQYF.

The genes are TRBV7-6 and TRBJ2-5; D not resolved. This CDR3 spans 13 amino acids. Trimming removed 2 bases at V and 5 bases at J, with 9 bases between. Germline V gene sequence: CDR1 SGHVS, CDR2 FNYEAQ. Here the CDR3 reads CASSLWGLETQYF. The CDR3 DNA sequence: TGTGCCAGCAGCTTATGGGGTTTGGAGACCCAGTACTTC.

In its sample, this clonotype was seen many times. The chain has TRBV7-6 and TRBJ2-3; no firm D call. The CDR3 loop spans 14 amino acids. Germline V lookup: CDR1 SGHVS, CDR2 FNYEAQ. V lost 4 bases and J 4 bases, leaving 12 bases between the germline ends. CDR3 sequence (DNA): TGTGCCAGCAGCTCTAATGCGGTACCAGATACGCAGTATTTT. It yields the protein CASSSNAVPDTQYF.

This chain uses TRBV27 with TRBJ2-3; D perhaps matches TRBD2 (6 bases). Trimming shortened V by 8 bases and J by 4 bases, and 13 bases separated the two germline ends. This CDR3 spans 13 amino acids. CDR1 and CDR2 (germline): MNHEY, SMNVEV (reference sequence). In nucleotides, the CDR3 is TGTGCCAGCTCCGGGGGTTCCGCAGATACGCAGTATTTT. Translated, it gives CASSGGSADTQYF.

At least ten counts were recorded for this clonotype. The CDR3 here is CASSRSGTGSSGNTIYF. CDR3 coding DNA: TGTGCCAGCAGCCGATCTGGGACAGGGAGCTCTGGAAACACCATATATTTT. The chain uses TRBV7-8 and TRBJ1-3; 9 bases line up with TRBD1. V gave up 5 bases and J gave up 0 bases; unmatched junction bases: 8. In germline, CDR1 is SGHVS, CDR2 FQNEAQ. The length of the CDR3 is 17 residues.

For this clonotype: A much bigger clone sits one base away, suggesting this may be a read error. The V and J genes are TRBV7-2 and TRBJ2-1; D may be TRBD1 (5 bases). The ends were cut back, 5 bases at V and 6 bases at J, with 11 bases in the middle. Germline CDR1 SGHTA, CDR2 FQGNSA. The CDR3 runs 13 residues. DNA of the CDR3: TGTGCCAGCAGCAAGACAGACTGCAATGAGCAGTTCTTC. Protein product: CASSKTDCNEQFF.

V is TRBV20-1 and J is TRBJ1-6, with 7 bases matching TRBD1. The CDR3 loop spans 10 amino acids. Germline assignment: CDR1 DFQATT and CDR2 SNEGSKA (reference sequence). With 6 bases clipped from V and 12 bases from J, the junction kept 2 bases outside the gene matches. CDR3 sequence: CSASGGPLHF. The CDR3 DNA reads TGCAGTGCATCAGGGGGACCCCTCCACTTT.

This chain joins TRBV9 and TRBJ2-7; 8 bases align to TRBD2. J lost 2 bases, V lost 4 bases, and 11 bases had no gene match. The CDR3 covers 16 residues. Germline lookup yields CDR1 SGDLS and CDR2 YYNGEE. CDR3 in DNA: TGTGCCAGCAGCCTCAGTGGTAGCGGGGCCCCCTACGAGCAGTACTTC. This gives the protein CASSLSGSGAPYEQYF.

This clonotype was seen many times. The J gene is TRBJ2-7, the V gene TRBV7-8; D ambiguous. CDR1 and CDR2 from the germline V gene are SGHVS and FQNEAQ. The CDR3 totals 13 residues. The germline V and J ends were trimmed by 5 bases and 2 bases, with 10 bases remaining between them. The CDR3 reads CASSARETYEQYV. In nucleotides, the CDR3 is TGTGCCAGCAGCGCCCGAGAGACCTACGAGCAGTACGTC.

This clonotype was observed a handful of times. V and J are TRBV6-5 and TRBJ2-5; D might be TRBD2 (6 bases). There are 15 residues in the CDR3. The V gene lost 2 bases and the J gene lost 3 bases, with 13 bases spanning the gap. The germline gives CDR1 MNHEY, CDR2 SVGAGI. In DNA, the CDR3 is TGTGCCAGCAGTTACGGTCTAGCGTTAGAAGAGACCCAGTACTTC. It specifies CASSYGLALEETQYF.

This chain links TRBV2 with TRBJ1-5, with TRBD1 matching 10 bases. Per the germline V gene, CDR1 is SNHLY and CDR2 is FYNNEI. V trimming: 6 bases; J trimming: 4 bases; junction bases outside the gene matches: 6. The CDR3 has 15 amino acids. This chain's CDR3 is CASRRGTGVNQPQHF. CDR3 coding DNA: TGTGCCAGCAGGAGGGGGACAGGGGTAAATCAGCCCCAGCATTTT.